The next 5 T cell receptor beta chains were all read from a single sample in a study of blood T cell repertoires in COVID-19. Sequencing was performed with immunoSEQ multiplex PCR; in TCRdb, only in-frame clones are kept and a portion is missing. The data show around 250,000 clones, about four fifths seen once. What was sequenced was PBMCs or T cells enriched from blood (not recorded which). All receptors come from a man aged 50-60 years who had recovered from COVID-19.

This sequence joins TRBV28 and TRBJ1-5, with D tentatively TRBD1 (5 bases). This CDR3 is built from 18 residues. Germline V CDR1 and CDR2: MDHEN, SYDVKM. V gave up 2 bases and J gave up 1 base, with 18 bases separating them. CDR3 sequence: CASSLRWTSTLSNQPQHF. CDR3 sequence (DNA): TGTGCCAGCAGTTTACGTTGGACATCCACATTGAGCAATCAGCCCCAGCATTTT.

The chain uses TRBV27 and TRBJ2-7, with TRBD2 matching 8 bases. The CDR3 has 14 residues. Germline V gene data show CDR1 as MNHEY and CDR2 as SMNVEV (reference sequence). J was trimmed by 7 bases and V by 5 bases; bases with no gene match: 10. The CDR3 loop is CASSIGTSLGEQYF. CDR3 DNA sequence: TGTGCCAGCAGTATCGGGACTAGTTTGGGGGAGCAGTACTTC.

The rearrangement joins TRBV5-4 to TRBJ1-3; 9 nucleotides agree with TRBD1. There are 15 residues in the CDR3. Germline V lookup: CDR1 SGHNT, CDR2 YYREEE (reference sequence). V gave up 4 bases and J gave up 2 bases; unmatched junction bases: 4. CDR3: CASSGTGGPGNTIYF. CDR3 nucleotides: TGTGCCAGCAGCGGAACAGGGGGCCCTGGAAACACCATATATTTT.

The rearrangement uses TRBV18 and TRBJ1-1; 8 bases match TRBD1. The CDR3 extends over 20 amino acids. V shed 3 bases and J 1 base; nucleotides not matched to a gene: 19. Germline assignment: CDR1 KGHSH and CDR2 LQKENI. CDR3 amino acids: CASSPQSLGQARRANTEAFF. DNA of the CDR3: TGTGCCAGCTCACCTCAATCATTGGGACAGGCCAGGCGGGCGAACACTGAAGCTTTCTTT.

The chain links TRBV27 to TRBJ2-7, with 12 bases fitting TRBD2. Per germline, CDR1 MNHEY and CDR2 SMNVEV (reference sequence). The CDR3 extends over 15 amino acids. Losses at the gene ends were 4 bases for V and 12 bases for J; bases not matched to a gene: 13. DNA for the CDR3: TGTGCCAGCAGTTCTCCCCTGACTAGCGGGGGCGGTTTGTACTTC. It specifies CASSSPLTSGGGLYF.